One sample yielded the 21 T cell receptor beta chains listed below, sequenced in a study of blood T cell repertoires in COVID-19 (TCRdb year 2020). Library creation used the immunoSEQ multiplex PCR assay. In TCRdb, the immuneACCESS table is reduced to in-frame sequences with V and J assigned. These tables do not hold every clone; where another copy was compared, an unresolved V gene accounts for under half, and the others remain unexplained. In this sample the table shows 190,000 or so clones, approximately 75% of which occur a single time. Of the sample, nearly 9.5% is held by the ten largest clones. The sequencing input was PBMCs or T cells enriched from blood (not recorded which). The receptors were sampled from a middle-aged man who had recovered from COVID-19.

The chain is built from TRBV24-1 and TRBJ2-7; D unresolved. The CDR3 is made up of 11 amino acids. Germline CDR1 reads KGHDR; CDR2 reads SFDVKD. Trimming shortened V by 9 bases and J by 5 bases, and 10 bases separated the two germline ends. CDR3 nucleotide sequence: TGTGCCACCTTATCTACCGACGAGCAGTACTTC. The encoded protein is CATLSTDEQYF.

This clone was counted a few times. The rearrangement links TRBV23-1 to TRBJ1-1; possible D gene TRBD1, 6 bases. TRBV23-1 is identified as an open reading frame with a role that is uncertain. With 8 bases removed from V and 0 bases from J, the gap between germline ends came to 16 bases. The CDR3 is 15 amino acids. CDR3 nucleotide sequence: TGCGCCAGCTTTCTACAGGGTCTCATGAACACTGAAGCTTTCTTT. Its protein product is CASFLQGLMNTEAFF.

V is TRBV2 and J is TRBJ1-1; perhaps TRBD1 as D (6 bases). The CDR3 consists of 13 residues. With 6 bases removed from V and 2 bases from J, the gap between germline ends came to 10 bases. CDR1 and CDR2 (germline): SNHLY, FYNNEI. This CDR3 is CASSRQENTEAFF. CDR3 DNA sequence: TGTGCCAGCAGCAGACAGGAAAACACTGAAGCTTTCTTT.

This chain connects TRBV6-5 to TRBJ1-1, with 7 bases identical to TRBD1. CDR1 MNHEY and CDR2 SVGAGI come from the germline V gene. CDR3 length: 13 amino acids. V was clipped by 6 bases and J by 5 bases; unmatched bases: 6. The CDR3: CASRPPGGTEAFF. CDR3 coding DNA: TGTGCCAGCAGGCCGCCAGGGGGGACTGAAGCTTTCTTT.

The CDR3 nucleotides read TGCAGTGCCGAGGAATACAGGGAGCAGTTCTTC. It yields the protein CSAEEYREQFF. The chain is built from TRBV20-1 and TRBJ2-1, with D perhaps matching TRBD1 (5 bases). V lost 6 bases to trimming and J lost 10 bases, with 13 bases between them. Germline V CDR1 and CDR2: DFQATT, SNEGSKA (reference sequence). This CDR3 region has 11 residues.

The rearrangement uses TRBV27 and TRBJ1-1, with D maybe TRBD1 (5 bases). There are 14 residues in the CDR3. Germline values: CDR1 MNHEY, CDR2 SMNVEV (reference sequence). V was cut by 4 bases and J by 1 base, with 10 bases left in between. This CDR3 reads CASSWRGGNTEAFF. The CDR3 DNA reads TGTGCCAGCAGTTGGAGGGGCGGGAACACTGAAGCTTTCTTT.

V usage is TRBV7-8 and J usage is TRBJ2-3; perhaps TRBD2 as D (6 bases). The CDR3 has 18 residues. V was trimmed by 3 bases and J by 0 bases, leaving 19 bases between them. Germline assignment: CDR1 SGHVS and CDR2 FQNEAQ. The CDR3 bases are TGTGCCAGCAGCTTTAGGTCGGGGACTGCCCTTAGCACAGATACGCAGTATTTT. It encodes CASSFRSGTALSTDTQYF.

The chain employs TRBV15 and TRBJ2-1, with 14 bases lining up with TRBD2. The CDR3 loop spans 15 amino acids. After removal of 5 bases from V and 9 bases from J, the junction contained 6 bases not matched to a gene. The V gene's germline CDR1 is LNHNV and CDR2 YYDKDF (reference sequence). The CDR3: CATSPGTSGSVEQFF. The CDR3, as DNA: TGTGCCACCAGCCCCGGGACTAGCGGGAGTGTTGAGCAGTTCTTC.

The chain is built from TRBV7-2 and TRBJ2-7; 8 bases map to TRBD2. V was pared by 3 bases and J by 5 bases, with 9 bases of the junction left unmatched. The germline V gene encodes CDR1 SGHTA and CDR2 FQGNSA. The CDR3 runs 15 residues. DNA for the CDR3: TGTGCCAGCAGCTTTGGGGCTCTAGCGGGTCACGAGCAGTACTTC. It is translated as CASSFGALAGHEQYF.

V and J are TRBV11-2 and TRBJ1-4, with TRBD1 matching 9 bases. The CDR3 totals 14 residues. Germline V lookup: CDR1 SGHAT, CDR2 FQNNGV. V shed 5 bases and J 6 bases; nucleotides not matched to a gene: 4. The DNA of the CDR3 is TGTGCCAGCAGCACATGGACAGGGGATGAAAAACTGTTTTTT. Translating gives CASSTWTGDEKLFF.

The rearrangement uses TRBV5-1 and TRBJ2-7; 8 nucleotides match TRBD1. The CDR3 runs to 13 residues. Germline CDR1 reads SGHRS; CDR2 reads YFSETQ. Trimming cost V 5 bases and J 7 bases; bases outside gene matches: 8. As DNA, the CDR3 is TGCGCCAGCAGGAACCCCGGACAGGGAGAGCAGTACTTC. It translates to CASRNPGQGEQYF.

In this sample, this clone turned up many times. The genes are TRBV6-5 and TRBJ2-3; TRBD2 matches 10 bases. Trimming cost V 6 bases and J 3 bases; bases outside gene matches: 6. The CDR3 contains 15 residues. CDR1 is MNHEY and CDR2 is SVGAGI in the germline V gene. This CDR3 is CASRLSGGPTDTQYF. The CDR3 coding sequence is TGTGCCAGCAGACTTAGCGGGGGGCCGACAGATACGCAGTATTTT.

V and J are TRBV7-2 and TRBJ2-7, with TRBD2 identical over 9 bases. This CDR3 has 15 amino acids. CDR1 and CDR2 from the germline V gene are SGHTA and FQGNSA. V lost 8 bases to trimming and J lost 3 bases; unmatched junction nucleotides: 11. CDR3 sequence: CASSQRAGGDYEQYF. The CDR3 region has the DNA TGTGCCAGCTCCCAGAGGGCGGGAGGGGACTACGAGCAGTACTTC. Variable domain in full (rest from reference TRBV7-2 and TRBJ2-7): GAGVSQSPSNKVTEKGKDVELRCDPISGHTALYWYRQSLGQGLEFLIYFQGNSAPDKSGLPSDRFSAERTGGSVSTLTIQRTQQEDSAVYLCASSQRAGGDYEQYFGPGTRLTVT.

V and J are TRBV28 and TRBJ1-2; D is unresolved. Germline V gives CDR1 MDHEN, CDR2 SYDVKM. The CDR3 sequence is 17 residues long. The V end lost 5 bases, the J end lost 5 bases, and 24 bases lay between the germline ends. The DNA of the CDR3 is TGTGCCAGCAGTAACCGGGTTGGGTCATTCTTGAGATATGGCTACACCTTC. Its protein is CASSNRVGSFLRYGYTF.

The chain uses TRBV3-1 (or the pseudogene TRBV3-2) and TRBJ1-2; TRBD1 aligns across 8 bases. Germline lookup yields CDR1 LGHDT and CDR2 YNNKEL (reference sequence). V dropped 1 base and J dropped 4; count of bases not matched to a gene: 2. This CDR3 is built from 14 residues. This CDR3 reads CASSQGTGPYGYTF. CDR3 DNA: TGTGCCAGCAGCCAAGGGACAGGGCCCTATGGCTACACCTTC.

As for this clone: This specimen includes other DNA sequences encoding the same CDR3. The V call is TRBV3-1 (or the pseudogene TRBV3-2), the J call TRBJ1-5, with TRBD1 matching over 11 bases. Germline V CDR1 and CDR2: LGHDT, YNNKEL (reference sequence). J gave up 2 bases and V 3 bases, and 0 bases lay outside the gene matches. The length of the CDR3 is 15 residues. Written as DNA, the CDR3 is TGTGCCAGCAGCCAGGGACAGGGGGGCAATCAGCCCCAGCATTTT. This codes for CASSQGQGGNQPQHF.

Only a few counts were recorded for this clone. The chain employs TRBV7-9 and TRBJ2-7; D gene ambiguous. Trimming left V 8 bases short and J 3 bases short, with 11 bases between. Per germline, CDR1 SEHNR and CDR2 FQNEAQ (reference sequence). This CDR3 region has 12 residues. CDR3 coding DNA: TGTGCCAGCGCTGAGAATTTCTACGAGCAGTACTTC. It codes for CASAENFYEQYF.

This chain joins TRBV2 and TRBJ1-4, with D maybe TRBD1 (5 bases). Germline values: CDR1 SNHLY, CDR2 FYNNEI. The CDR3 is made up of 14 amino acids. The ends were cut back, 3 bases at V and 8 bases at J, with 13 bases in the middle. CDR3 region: CASSDRAQGEKLFF. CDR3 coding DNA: TGTGCCAGCAGTGATCGGGCTCAGGGAGAAAAACTGTTTTTT.

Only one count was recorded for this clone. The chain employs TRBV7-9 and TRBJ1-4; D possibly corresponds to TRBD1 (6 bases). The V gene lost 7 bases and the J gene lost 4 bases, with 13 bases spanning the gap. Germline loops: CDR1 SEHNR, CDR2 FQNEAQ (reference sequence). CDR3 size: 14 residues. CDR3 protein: CASTYREGNEKLFF. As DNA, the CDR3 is TGTGCCAGCACGTACAGGGAAGGTAATGAAAAACTGTTTTTT.

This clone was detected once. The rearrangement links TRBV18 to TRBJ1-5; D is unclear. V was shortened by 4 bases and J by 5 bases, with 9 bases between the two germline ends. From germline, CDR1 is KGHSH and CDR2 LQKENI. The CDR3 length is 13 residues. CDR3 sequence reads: CASSRRDDQPQHF. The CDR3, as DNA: TGTGCCAGCTCACGCCGGGATGATCAGCCCCAGCATTTT.

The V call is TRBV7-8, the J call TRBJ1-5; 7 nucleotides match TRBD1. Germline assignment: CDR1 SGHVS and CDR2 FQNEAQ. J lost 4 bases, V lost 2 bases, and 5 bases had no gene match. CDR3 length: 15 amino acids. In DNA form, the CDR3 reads TGTGCCAGCAGCTTACGTCAGGGGGGTAATCAGCCCCAGCATTTT. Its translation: CASSLRQGGNQPQHF.